The rows below give T cell receptor beta chains drawn from one sample of a study of blood T cells in healthy people across ages. Each CDR3 protein gets one entry after TCRdb re-called the 5' RACE reads with MiXCR. The table has 1 million or so distinct CDR3 sequences, 35% to 55% seen once. Sequencing input: blood. These receptors were collected from a woman aged 60-75 years in good health. The CDR3 runs from the conserved cysteine through the conserved F or W. Each record gives: V gene, D gene, J gene, clone size, CDR3 length, CDR3 protein, CDR3 DNA. A D gene is named only where the DNA matches it firmly. Clone size is shown for a subset of rows, as once, few, many or a class of expanded clone.

>TRBV28|NA|TRBJ2-4|NA|16
CASSTSRAESKNIQYF
TGTGCCAGCAGTACATCGAGGGCTGAATCCAAAAACATTCAGTACTTC
>TRBV9|NA|TRBJ2-3|NA|14
CASSVQDSPDTQYF
TGTGCCAGCAGCGTCCAGGACAGTCCAGATACGCAGTATTTT
>TRBV20-1|NA|TRBJ2-5|few|11
CSARTVETQYF
TGCAGTGCTAGAACCGTAGAGACCCAGTACTTC
>TRBV2|NA|TRBJ2-6|NA|15
CASESGARGANVLTF
TGTGCCAGCGAGTCAGGGGCGCGTGGGGCCAACGTCCTGACTTTC
>TRBV11-2|NA|TRBJ2-1|NA|16
CASSLGGGLGYNEQFF
TGTGCCAGCAGCTTAGGGGGTGGACTTGGTTACAATGAGCAGTTCTTC
>TRBV15|TRBD2|TRBJ2-3|NA|16
CATSGPSGSRADTQYF
TGTGCCACCAGCGGACCTAGCGGGAGCAGGGCAGATACGCAGTATTTT
>TRBV20-1|TRBD2|TRBJ2-1|NA|17
CSATGTSFSYFDNEQFF
TGCAGTGCCACCGGGACTAGCTTTTCTTATTTCGACAATGAGCAGTTCTTC
>TRBV29-1|TRBD1|TRBJ2-5|NA|11
CSVGDRGSQYF
TGCAGCGTTGGGGACAGGGGATCTCAGTACTTC
>TRBV7-2|NA|TRBJ2-2|NA|15
CASRSPPVGTGELFF
TGTGCCAGCAGGTCTCCCCCGGTTGGAACCGGGGAGCTGTTTTTT
>TRBV9|TRBD1|TRBJ2-1|NA|14
CASSRDRGTNEQFF
TGTGCCAGCAGCCGGGACAGGGGGACGAATGAGCAGTTCTTC
>TRBV5-5|TRBD1|TRBJ1-4|NA|17
CASSRLGQGAPGEKLFF
TGTGCCAGCAGCCGGTTGGGACAGGGGGCGCCGGGGGAAAAACTGTTTTTT
>TRBV7-9|TRBD1|TRBJ1-4|once|15
CASSLGQGENEKLFF
TGTGCCAGCAGCCTGGGACAGGGAGAAAATGAAAAACTGTTTTTT
>TRBV6-1|TRBD1|TRBJ2-7|NA|14
CASMQTGYSYEQYF
TGTGCCAGCATGCAGACAGGGTACTCCTACGAGCAGTACTTC
>TRBV6-5|TRBD2|TRBJ2-1|few|15
CASSYRGGGRWEQFF
TGTGCCAGCAGTTACCGCGGGGGAGGGAGGTGGGAGCAGTTCTTC
>TRBV29-1|NA|TRBJ2-3|NA|14
CSVGGETSTDTQYF
TGCAGCGTTGGAGGGGAGACCAGCACAGATACGCAGTATTTT
>TRBV2|TRBD2|TRBJ2-5|NA|13
CASSEAAGGPPYF
TGTGCCAGCAGTGAAGCGGCGGGAGGGCCACCGTACTTC
>TRBV3-1|NA|TRBJ2-3|NA|15
CASSQDVGTADTQYF
TGTGCCAGCAGCCAAGACGTCGGGACGGCGGATACGCAGTATTTT
>TRBV7-2|NA|TRBJ2-1|NA|14
CASSPPSVGSEQFF
TGTGCCAGCAGCCCCCCCTCCGTCGGGAGCGAGCAGTTCTTC
>TRBV29-1|NA|TRBJ2-2|NA|14
CSGRLGAGTGELFF
TGCAGCGGCCGACTAGGGGCGGGAACCGGGGAGCTGTTTTTT
>TRBV14|NA|TRBJ1-2|NA|15
CASSQDRDTHYGYTF
TGTGCCAGCAGCCAAGATCGCGACACGCACTATGGCTACACCTTC
>TRBV28|NA|TRBJ2-3|NA|16
CASGGRRAGYTDTQYF
TGTGCCAGCGGGGGGCGGAGGGCAGGGTACACAGATACGCAGTATTTT
>TRBV12-3/TRBV12-4|NA|TRBJ2-1|few|19
CASSLKFGTQATSFNEQFF
TGTGCCAGCAGTTTGAAGTTCGGGACACAGGCGACCTCTTTCAATGAGCAGTTCTTC
>TRBV15|TRBD2|TRBJ2-7|many|15
CATGGPGLAFYEQYF
TGTGCCACCGGGGGACCGGGACTAGCGTTTTACGAGCAGTACTTC
>TRBV10-3|TRBD1|TRBJ2-3|few|18
CAISETWTGAEGTDTQYF
TGTGCCATCAGTGAAACCTGGACAGGGGCTGAGGGCACAGATACGCAGTATTTT
>TRBV6-5|TRBD1|TRBJ1-2|NA|12
CASRNRGWGYTF
TGTGCCAGCAGAAACAGGGGCTGGGGCTACACCTTC
>TRBV2|TRBD1|TRBJ1-2|few|15
CASRPVPGQGGGYTF
TGTGCCAGCAGGCCTGTCCCGGGACAGGGAGGGGGCTACACCTTC
>TRBV13|NA|TRBJ2-5|NA|15
CASSLTGRKEETQYF
TGTGCCAGCAGCTTAACTGGGAGGAAAGAAGAGACCCAGTACTTC
>TRBV14|NA|TRBJ2-3|few|14
CASSPLEGTDTQYF
TGTGCCAGCAGCCCCCTTGAGGGAACGGATACGCAGTATTTT
>TRBV3-1|NA|TRBJ2-7|NA|12
CASSHGQYEQYF
TGTGCCAGCAGCCATGGGCAGTACGAGCAGTACTTC
>TRBV7-9|NA|TRBJ2-7|few|14
CASSSGQSSYEQYF
TGTGCCAGCAGCAGCGGCCAGAGCTCCTACGAGCAGTACTTC
>TRBV27|TRBD2|TRBJ2-1|many|16
CASSWTSGPTYNEQFF
TGTGCCAGCAGTTGGACTAGCGGGCCGACCTACAATGAGCAGTTCTTC
>TRBV4-2|TRBD2|TRBJ2-3|few|22
CASSQEGLRGARLAGATDTQYF
TGTGCCAGCAGCCAAGAAGGGCTAAGGGGCGCCCGACTAGCGGGGGCCACAGATACGCAGTATTTT
>TRBV6-1|TRBD1|TRBJ1-2|NA|15
CASSPVKQGAGGYTF
TGTGCCAGCAGTCCTGTGAAACAGGGGGCGGGTGGCTACACCTTC